This TCR beta chain appears in the sequencing data of a study of T cells in localized non-small cell lung cancer. General observations from the study: Turning up in adjacent lung were a median approximately 60 of the top 100 tumor clones.

Libraries were prepared by immunoSEQ multiplex PCR; TCRdb keeps only in-frame clonotypes and omits some of them. The data hold about 51,000 clones, with 81% observed a single time. As for this clone: Its antigen is not identified.

CDR3 length: 15 residues. The germline CDR1 and CDR2 sequences are MNHEY and SVGAGI. Between the trimmed V and J ends, which lost 6 bases and 3 bases, there was a span of 16 bases. Sequenced here: peripheral blood mononuclear cells, sampled before any cancer treatment. This TCR was recovered from a man aged 40 to 75 with stage III lung adenocarcinoma. The chain is built from TRBV6-5 and TRBJ2-3; the D gene is possibly TRBD1 (6 bases). The DNA of the CDR3 is TGTGCCAGCAGCCGGGGACAAACTACTACAGATACGCAGTATTTT. This translates into CASSRGQTTTDTQYF.